The 8 T cell receptor beta chains presented below share a single source sample, sequenced in a study of T cell responses to AZD1222 COVID-19 vaccine. Repertoires were generated with immunoSEQ multiplex PCR, while TCRdb's copy carries only in-frame clones and drops some. The table has about 150,000 clones, under 95% seen once; the top ten hold 15% to 20%. The sample here was peripheral blood, taken on day 0 of AZD1222 vaccination. These receptors were collected from an adult in good health.

The genes are TRBV24-1 and TRBJ1-4; 8 bases map to TRBD1. V dropped 3 bases and J dropped 4; count of bases not matched to a gene: 6. Germline CDR1 and CDR2: KGHDR and SFDVKD. This CDR3 has 16 amino acids. CDR3 region: CATSDRTGSGNEKLFF. For the CDR3, the DNA is TGTGCCACCAGTGATAGGACAGGGAGCGGTAATGAAAAACTGTTTTTT.

The rearrangement uses TRBV11-2 and TRBJ2-7; possible D gene TRBD1, 5 bases. Germline CDR1 SGHAT, CDR2 FQNNGV. With 6 bases removed from V and 6 bases from J, the gap between germline ends came to 12 bases. This CDR3 spans 12 amino acids. The CDR3 loop is CASRGQESEQYF. CDR3 coding DNA: TGTGCCAGCAGGGGGCAGGAGTCCGAGCAGTACTTC. Using reference TRBV11-2 and TRBJ2-7 for the parts outside the CDR3, the full variable domain is EAGVAQSPRYKIIEKRQSVAFWCNPISGHATLYWYQQILGQGPKLLIQFQNNGVVDDSQLPKDRFSAERLKGVDSTLKIQPAKLEDSAVYLCASRGQESEQYFGPGTRLTVT.

The genes are TRBV9 and TRBJ2-2; D not resolved. Per the germline V gene, CDR1 is SGDLS and CDR2 is YYNGEE. The V and J ends lost 0 bases and 0 bases respectively, with 12 bases between them. CDR3 size: 17 residues. CDR3: CASSVVSGGANTGELFF. The CDR3 nucleotides are TGTGCCAGCAGCGTAGTTTCTGGCGGAGCGAACACCGGGGAGCTGTTTTTT.

The chain links TRBV5-4 to TRBJ1-4; D gene ambiguous. This CDR3 comprises 12 residues. In germline, CDR1 is SGHNT, CDR2 YYREEE (reference sequence). V was shortened by 4 bases and J by 4 bases, with 5 bases between the two germline ends. The CDR3 reads CASSTDNEKLFF. The CDR3 DNA is TGTGCCAGCAGCACCGATAATGAAAAACTGTTTTTT.

The chain recombines TRBV19 with TRBJ1-5; a weak D match, TRBD1 (6 bases). Germline V gene data show CDR1 as LNHDA and CDR2 as SQIVND (reference sequence). V gave up 4 bases and J gave up 4 bases, with 8 bases separating them. CDR3 size: 13 residues. CDR3 DNA sequence: TGTGCCAGTAGTACTGGGACAAATCAGCCCCAGCATTTT. Translating gives CASSTGTNQPQHF.

The rearrangement uses TRBV4-1 and TRBJ1-5, with D possibly matching TRBD1 (5 bases). Trimming took off 0 bases at V and 5 bases at J, with 14 bases between the two ends. The CDR3 spans 16 residues. Germline CDR1 is MGHRA and CDR2 is YSYEKL. This CDR3 is CASSQDPMGTHQPQHF. CDR3 nucleotide sequence: TGCGCCAGCAGCCAAGATCCTATGGGGACCCATCAGCCCCAGCATTTT.

The chain joins TRBV7-2 to TRBJ2-2; the D is unclear. Germline lookup yields CDR1 SGHTA and CDR2 FQGNSA. The CDR3 runs to 12 residues. The V end was cut by 5 bases, the J end by 2 bases, with 3 bases between. Here the CDR3 reads CASSPNTGELFF. The DNA of the CDR3 is TGTGCCAGCAGCCCTAACACCGGGGAGCTGTTTTTT.

This chain uses TRBV27 with TRBJ2-3, with 13 bases lining up with TRBD2. CDR3 length equals 17 residues. Per the germline V gene, CDR1 is MNHEY and CDR2 is SMNVEV (reference sequence). V shed 5 bases, J shed 5 bases, and the junction held 10 bases outside the gene matches. CDR3 loop: CASSPRTSGRGLDTQYF. CDR3 in DNA: TGTGCCAGCAGTCCCAGGACTAGCGGGAGAGGGTTAGATACGCAGTATTTT.